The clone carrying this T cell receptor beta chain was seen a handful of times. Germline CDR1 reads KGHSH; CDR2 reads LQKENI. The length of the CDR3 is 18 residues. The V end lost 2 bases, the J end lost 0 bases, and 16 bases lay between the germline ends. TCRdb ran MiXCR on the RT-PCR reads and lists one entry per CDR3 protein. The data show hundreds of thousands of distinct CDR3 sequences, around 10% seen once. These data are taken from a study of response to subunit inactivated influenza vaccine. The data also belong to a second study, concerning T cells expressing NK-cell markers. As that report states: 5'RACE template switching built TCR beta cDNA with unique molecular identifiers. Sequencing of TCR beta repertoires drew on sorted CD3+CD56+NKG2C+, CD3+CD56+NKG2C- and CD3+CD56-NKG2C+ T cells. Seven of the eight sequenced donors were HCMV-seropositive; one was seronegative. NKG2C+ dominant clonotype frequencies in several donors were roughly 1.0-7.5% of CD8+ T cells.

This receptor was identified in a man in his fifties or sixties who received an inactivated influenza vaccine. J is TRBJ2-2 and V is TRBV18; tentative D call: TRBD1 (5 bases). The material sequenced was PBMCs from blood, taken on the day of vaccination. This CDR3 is CASSPIVNRKSNTGELFF. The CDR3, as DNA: TGTGCCAGCTCACCAATAGTGAACAGGAAATCGAACACCGGGGAGCTGTTTTTT.